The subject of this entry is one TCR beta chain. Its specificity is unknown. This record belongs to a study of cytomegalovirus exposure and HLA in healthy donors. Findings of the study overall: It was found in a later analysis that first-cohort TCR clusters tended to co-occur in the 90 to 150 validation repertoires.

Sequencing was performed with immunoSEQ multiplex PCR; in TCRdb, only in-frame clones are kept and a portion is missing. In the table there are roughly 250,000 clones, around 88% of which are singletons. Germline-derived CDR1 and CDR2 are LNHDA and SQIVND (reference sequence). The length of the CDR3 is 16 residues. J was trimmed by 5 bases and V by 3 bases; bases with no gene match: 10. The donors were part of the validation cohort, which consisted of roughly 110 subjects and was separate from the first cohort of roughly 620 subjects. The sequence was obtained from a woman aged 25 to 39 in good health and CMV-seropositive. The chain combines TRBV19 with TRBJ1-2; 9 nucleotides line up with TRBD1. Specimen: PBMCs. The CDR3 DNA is TGTGCCAGTAGTATCGCACAGGGGGCAGGAGGGTATGGCTACACCTTC. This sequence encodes CASSIAQGAGGYGYTF.